The 23 T cell receptor beta chains below were found in one sample sequenced in a study of PD-L1 blockade in urothelial cancer. The assay was immunoSEQ multiplex PCR, and TCRdb's table has in-frame clones only and misses some. The data hold 95,000 to 100,000 clones, with 87% observed a single time. The time point is: pretreatment peripheral blood. The sequencing here drew on PBMCs, taken around atezolizumab (anti-PD-L1) treatment. Receptor source: a man in his fifties or sixties with urothelial cancer.

The chain carries TRBV6-5 and TRBJ1-3; TRBD1 matches 10 bases. The J segment lost 3 bases and the V segment lost 2 bases, leaving 4 bases of the junction unmatched. This CDR3 region has 16 residues. Germline CDR1 MNHEY, CDR2 SVGAGI. This chain's CDR3 is CASSYEGTGVGNTIYF. The CDR3 DNA sequence: TGTGCCAGCAGTTACGAAGGGACAGGGGTTGGAAACACCATATATTTT.

The chain is built from TRBV5-4 and TRBJ2-5; 10 nucleotides line up with TRBD2. Germline CDR1 is SGHNT and CDR2 is YYREEE (reference sequence). This CDR3 is 16 amino acids long. The junction had 7 bases not matched to a gene; V was cut back by 4 bases and J by 1 base. The CDR3 DNA follows: TGTGCCAGCAGCCCCCGGAGCGGGGGGGCCCAAGAGACCCAGTACTTC. Protein sequence: CASSPRSGGAQETQYF. The full variable domain, rest sourced from reference TRBV5-4 and TRBJ2-5, is ETGVTQSPTHLIKTRGQQVTLRCSSQSGHNTVSWYQQALGQGPQFIFQYYREEENGRGNFPPRFSGLQFPNYSSELNVNALELDDSALYLCASSPRSGGAQETQYFGPGTRLLVL.

CDR3 amino acids: CASSLSIGLAGGRTGELFF. The CDR3 coding sequence is TGTGCCAGCAGTTTATCTATCGGGCTAGCGGGGGGCCGTACCGGGGAGCTGTTTTTT. The chain couples TRBV27 to TRBJ2-2, with 11 bases identical to TRBD2. Germline V CDR1 and CDR2: MNHEY, SMNVEV (reference sequence). This CDR3 is 19 amino acids long. V dropped 0 bases and J dropped 5; count of bases not matched to a gene: 11.

The chain joins TRBV29-1 to TRBJ2-7; 9 bases are shared with TRBD1. V lost 6 bases, J lost 6 bases, and 3 bases stayed unmatched. The CDR3 spans 11 residues. Germline CDR1 and CDR2: SQVTM and ANQGSEA. This CDR3 is CSVRQGVEQYF. The CDR3 DNA sequence: TGCAGCGTACGACAGGGGGTCGAGCAGTACTTC.

J is TRBJ1-2 and V is TRBV19; D remains unclear. This CDR3 spans 11 amino acids. Germline V lookup: CDR1 LNHDA, CDR2 SQIVND (reference sequence). Trimming cost V 10 bases and J 5 bases, with 11 bases left between them. For the CDR3, the DNA is TGTGCCACCGCGGTGTGGTATGGCTACACCTTC. It yields the protein CATAVWYGYTF.

The table lists this clone with a few counts. The gene calls are TRBV5-8 and TRBJ1-5; 8 nucleotides agree with TRBD1. The CDR3 is 14 residues long. With 4 bases clipped from V and 4 bases from J, the junction kept 4 bases outside the gene matches. CDR1 is SGHTS, CDR2 YDEGEE, per germline. The CDR3 region has the DNA TGTGCCAGCAGCGGGGGACAGGTAAATCAGCCCCAGCATTTT. The encoded protein is CASSGGQVNQPQHF.

The chain joins TRBV5-1 to TRBJ2-1, with 16 bases lining up with TRBD2. The CDR3 is 17 residues long. The junction had 3 bases not matched to a gene; V was cut back by 2 bases and J by 4 bases. Germline V CDR1 and CDR2: SGHRS, YFSETQ. CDR3 in amino acids: CASSLPGLAGGYNEQFF. CDR3 nucleotide sequence: TGCGCCAGCAGCTTACCGGGACTAGCGGGGGGGTACAATGAGCAGTTCTTC.

CDR3 amino acids: CASSLGQGAAGEKLFF. CDR3 in DNA: TGTGCCAGCAGTTTGGGGCAGGGGGCAGCTGGTGAAAAACTGTTTTTT. V usage is TRBV27 and J usage is TRBJ1-4; 8 nucleotides agree with TRBD1. This CDR3 spans 16 amino acids. CDR1 is MNHEY and CDR2 is SMNVEV in the germline V gene (reference sequence). V shed 3 bases and J 7 bases; nucleotides not matched to a gene: 10. Together with reference TRBV27 and TRBJ1-4, the CDR3 gives the full variable domain: EAQVTQNPRYLITVTGKKLTVTCSQNMNHEYMSWYRQDPGLGLRQIYYSMNVEVTDKGDVPEGYKVSRKEKRNFPLILESPSPNQTSLYFCASSLGQGAAGEKLFFGSGTQLSVL.

V usage is TRBV28 and J usage is TRBJ2-1; 7 bases map to TRBD2. The CDR3 length is 13 residues. Germline trimming cut 7 bases from V and 8 bases from J; bases unmatched to any gene: 8. Germline lookup yields CDR1 MDHEN and CDR2 SYDVKM. In DNA form, the CDR3 reads TGTGCCAGCACCGAGACTAGCACGCATGAGCAGTTCTTC. Its translation is CASTETSTHEQFF.

J is TRBJ2-1 and V is TRBV18; TRBD1 is a possible D gene (6 bases). CDR1 is KGHSH, CDR2 LQKENI, per germline. The CDR3 runs to 17 residues. The V gene lost 3 bases and the J gene lost 3 bases, with 18 bases spanning the gap. The CDR3 DNA follows: TGTGCCAGCTCACCGGAGACAGGAAATTACGTCTACAATGAGCAGTTCTTC. Its translation: CASSPETGNYVYNEQFF.

This chain connects TRBV11-2 to TRBJ2-1; a weak D match, TRBD1 (5 bases). Germline CDR1 and CDR2: SGHAT and FQNNGV. Deletions cut 4 bases from V and 7 bases from J, with 26 bases between. The CDR3 is 18 residues long. CDR3 nucleotide sequence: TGTGCCAGCAGCTATAGAGATCGTCAGGGTACCAAATTTAATGAGCAGTTCTTC. As protein: CASSYRDRQGTKFNEQFF.

The chain couples TRBV9 to TRBJ2-5; 12 nucleotides align to TRBD1. Germline V gene data show CDR1 as SGDLS and CDR2 as YYNGEE. This CDR3 has 16 amino acids. V was pared by 0 bases and J by 5 bases, with 5 bases of the junction left unmatched. The CDR3 DNA reads as TGTGCCAGCAGCGTAGGGGGGACAGGGGGCGGTGAGACCCAGTACTTC. This translates into CASSVGGTGGGETQYF.

The CDR3 region has the DNA TGTGCCAGCAGCGCGAAGCGGGAGGCGACTGCCTACGAGCAGTACTTC. Translation gives CASSAKREATAYEQYF. The gene calls are TRBV27 and TRBJ2-7; 9 bases map to TRBD2. The CDR3 covers 16 residues. J gave up 2 bases and V 6 bases, and 11 bases lay outside the gene matches. Looked up from germline, CDR1 is MNHEY and CDR2 is SMNVEV (reference sequence).

The count of this clone is one. This chain links TRBV14 with TRBJ1-2; perhaps TRBD1 as D (6 bases). CDR3 size: 13 residues. V was trimmed by 4 bases and J by 8 bases, leaving 14 bases between them. From germline, CDR1 is SGHDN and CDR2 FVKESK. CDR3 nucleotides: TGTGCCAGCAGCCTGAACAGGGTACAGGGCTACACCTTC. Amino acid sequence: CASSLNRVQGYTF.

This clone was detected once. The rearrangement links TRBV6-1 to TRBJ1-5; TRBD1 matches 7 bases. J lost 5 bases, V lost 6 bases, and 4 bases had no gene match. From germline, CDR1 is MNHNS and CDR2 SASEGT. The CDR3 consists of 13 residues. The CDR3 DNA reads TGTGCCAGCAGAGGACAGGTAGATCAGCCCCAGCATTTT. Residues: CASRGQVDQPQHF.

The rearrangement links TRBV7-2 to TRBJ2-7; D is perhaps TRBD2 (5 bases). Germline V gives CDR1 SGHTA, CDR2 FQGNSA. Trimming left V 1 base short and J 9 bases short, with 25 bases between. The CDR3 is 17 residues long. CDR3 region: CASSLVVFGVGSVGQYF. In nucleotides, the CDR3 is TGTGCCAGCAGCTTAGTTGTATTCGGGGTGGGAAGTGTGGGGCAGTACTTC.

The V call is TRBV27, the J call TRBJ2-7; D unclear. There are 13 residues in the CDR3. The V gene lost 3 bases and the J gene lost 4 bases, with 10 bases spanning the gap. The V gene's germline CDR1 is MNHEY and CDR2 SMNVEV (reference sequence). CDR3 DNA sequence: TGTGCCAGCAGTTTCCAGGTTGGGTACGAGCAGTACTTC. Its translation is CASSFQVGYEQYF.

The CDR3 DNA reads TGTGCCAGCAGTCGGGACTTCTCCTACAATGAGCAGTTCTTC. It encodes CASSRDFSYNEQFF. J is TRBJ2-1 and V is TRBV7-8, with a tentative D call TRBD2 (6 bases). Germline lookup yields CDR1 SGHVS and CDR2 FQNEAQ. There are 14 residues in the CDR3. Deletions cut 6 bases from V and 0 bases from J, with 9 bases between.

With regard to this clone: The same CDR3 arises from other DNA sequences in this sample as well. The chain combines TRBV28 with TRBJ1-2, with 12 positions matching TRBD1. V lost 3 bases and J lost 4; bases outside the gene matches: 3. The germline V gene encodes CDR1 MDHEN and CDR2 SYDVKM. CDR3 size: 15 residues. CDR3 sequence: CASSFGTGGGYGYTF. CDR3 DNA: TGTGCCAGCAGTTTTGGGACAGGGGGCGGCTATGGCTACACCTTC.

This clone showed up just once. The chain uses TRBV7-8 and TRBJ1-1; tentatively, D is TRBD1 (6 bases). Germline V gene sequence: CDR1 SGHVS, CDR2 FQNEAQ. V lost 4 bases, J lost 1 base, and 10 bases lay in between. The CDR3 contains 14 residues. The chain's CDR3 is CASSSYRENTEAFF. CDR3 DNA sequence: TGTGCCAGCAGCTCCTACAGGGAGAACACTGAAGCTTTCTTT.

The chain is built from TRBV6-4 and TRBJ1-5; D is uncertain. The V gene's germline CDR1 is MRHNA and CDR2 SNTAGT. V lost 0 bases and J lost 5, with 11 bases in between. The length of the CDR3 is 15 residues. CDR3 residues: CASSDSPGPDQPQHF. The CDR3, as DNA: TGTGCCAGCAGTGACTCCCCCGGTCCGGATCAGCCCCAGCATTTT.

The chain links TRBV7-3 to TRBJ2-1; TRBD2 aligns across 7 bases. V shed 2 bases and J 0 bases; nucleotides not matched to a gene: 4. The CDR3 is 16 residues long. Per germline, CDR1 SGHTA and CDR2 FQGTGA. The CDR3: CASSLEGGSSYNEQFF. CDR3 in DNA: TGTGCCAGCAGCTTAGAGGGCGGGAGCTCCTACAATGAGCAGTTCTTC.

The chain recombines TRBV27 with TRBJ1-5; 11 bases map to TRBD1. V dropped 2 bases and J dropped 5; count of bases not matched to a gene: 11. The CDR3 has 18 residues. CDR1 and CDR2 (germline): MNHEY, SMNVEV (reference sequence). The chain's CDR3 is CASSLQEDRGPFYQPQHF. CDR3 nucleotides: TGTGCCAGCAGTTTACAAGAGGACAGGGGGCCGTTTTATCAGCCCCAGCATTTT.